Shown below are 2 T cell receptor beta chains from a single sample sequenced in a study of blood T cell repertoires in COVID-19. Here immunoSEQ multiplex PCR was the method, and the copy in TCRdb shows in-frame clones only, minus some. Among 200,000 to 250,000 clones listed, about nine tenths were seen once. Sequencing used peripheral blood. These receptors came from a woman in her fifties or sixties with acute or convalescent COVID-19.

This chain joins TRBV24-1 and TRBJ2-2, with 11 bases that match TRBD1. Germline CDR1 and CDR2: KGHDR and SFDVKD. Losses at the gene ends were 4 bases for V and 5 bases for J; bases not matched to a gene: 11. The length of the CDR3 is 18 residues. The CDR3 DNA follows: TGTGCCACCAGTGAGGGCCCGGGACAGGGGGTCCGTACCGGGGAGCTGTTTTTT. It is translated as CATSEGPGQGVRTGELFF.

This clone was detected once. The rearrangement uses TRBV21-1 and TRBJ1-1; the listed D gene, TRBD1, was not tested against the DNA. TRBV21-1 has pseudogene status. The CDR3 covers 15 residues. The CDR3 is CASSKRGRLNTEAFF. DNA of the CDR3: TGTGCCAGCAGCAAAAGGGGTCGGTTAAACACTGAAGCTTTCTTT.